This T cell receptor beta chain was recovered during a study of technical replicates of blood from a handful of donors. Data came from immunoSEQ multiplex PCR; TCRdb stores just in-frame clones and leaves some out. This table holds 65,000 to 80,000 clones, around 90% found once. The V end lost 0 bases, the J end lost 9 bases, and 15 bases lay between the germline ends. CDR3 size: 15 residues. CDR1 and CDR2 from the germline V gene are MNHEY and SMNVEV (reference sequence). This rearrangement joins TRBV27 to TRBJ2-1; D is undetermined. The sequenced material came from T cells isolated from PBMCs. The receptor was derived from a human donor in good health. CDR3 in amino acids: CASSLSFAMSGEQFF. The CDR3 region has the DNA TGTGCCAGCAGTTTATCGTTTGCTATGTCAGGTGAGCAGTTCTTC.